This T cell receptor beta chain was sequenced in a study of Ad26.COV2.S vaccination and SARS-CoV-2 variants. Overall study results and limits: Once vaccination had occurred, spike-specific CD8+ and CD4+ T cell responses reportedly showed substantial breadth. An underestimation of total T cell responses may have resulted from the TCR breadth and depth analyses. While placebo recipients had lower spike-specific TCR breadth, vaccine recipients had more.

TCRdb keeps only in-frame clones here, not all; method: immunoSEQ multiplex PCR. Counted here are 300,000 to 400,000 clones, more than 85% occurring once; the ten biggest clones make up just under 5%. This CDR3 is built from 15 residues. The germline V gene encodes CDR1 MNHEY and CDR2 SMNVEV (reference sequence). Trimming left V 6 bases short and J 3 bases short, with 18 bases between. As regards this clone: Its antigen remains unknown.

Treatment reported: some 20 received Ad26.COV2.S at low or high dose, single or two shots; roughly 5 received placebo; per-sample allocation not given. On day 63 after the first injection, vaccine and placebo recipients gave samples. The TCR originated in a person aged 18-65 years who received the Ad26.COV2.S COVID-19 vaccine or a placebo. This chain uses TRBV27 with TRBJ2-7, with a possible D match to TRBD1 (6 bases). This material consisted of peripheral blood, taken in a trial of Ad26.COV2.S vaccine versus placebo. Here the CDR3 reads CASRRTVGRGYEQYF. CDR3 coding DNA: TGTGCCAGCAGACGGACCGTAGGCAGGGGCTACGAGCAGTACTTC.